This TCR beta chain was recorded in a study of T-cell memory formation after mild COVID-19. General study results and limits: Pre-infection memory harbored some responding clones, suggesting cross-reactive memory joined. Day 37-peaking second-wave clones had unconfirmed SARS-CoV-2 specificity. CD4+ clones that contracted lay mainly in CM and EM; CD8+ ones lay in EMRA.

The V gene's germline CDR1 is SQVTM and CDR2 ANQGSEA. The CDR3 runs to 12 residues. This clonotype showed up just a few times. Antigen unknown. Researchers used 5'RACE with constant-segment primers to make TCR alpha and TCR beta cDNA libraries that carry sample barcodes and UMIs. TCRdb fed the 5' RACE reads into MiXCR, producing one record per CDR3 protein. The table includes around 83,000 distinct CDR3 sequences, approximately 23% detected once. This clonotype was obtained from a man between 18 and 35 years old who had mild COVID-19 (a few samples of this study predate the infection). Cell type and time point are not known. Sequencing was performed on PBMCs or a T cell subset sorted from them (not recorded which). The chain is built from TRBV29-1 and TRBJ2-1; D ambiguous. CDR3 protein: CTGIDSYNEQFF. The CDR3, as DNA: TGCACCGGCATCGACTCCTACAATGAGCAGTTCTTC.